A single sample gave rise to the 18 T cell receptor delta chains below, sequenced in a study of delta chains in infants with herpesvirus infections. Reverse transcription of PBMC RNA used primers specific for the gamma and delta chains. TCRdb fed the RT-PCR reads to CATT. The data show around 1,200 delta-chain clones, roughly 29% seen once. This specimen consisted of peripheral blood, obtained at time point 3 of longitudinal follow-up. These receptors originate from a human donor who was a Ugandan infant, either HIV-exposed or HIV-unexposed (not recorded which).

As concerns this clone: The sample carries other DNA sequences with the same CDR3. J is TRDJ3 and V is TRDV1; D is unclear. V dropped 1 base and J dropped 5 bases, with 30 bases sitting between them. Germline V gene data show CDR1 as TSWWSYY and CDR2 as QGS. The CDR3 consists of 23 residues. The CDR3 here is CALGEQGPDSLIEDPRDTRQMFF. The CDR3 coding sequence is TGTGCTCTTGGGGAACAGGGTCCGGATTCGCTGATAGAAGATCCCCGGGACACCCGACAGATGTTTTTC.

This clone was seen a handful of times. Relative to the germline gene, one junction end is altered; a read error may explain this. The CDR3 loop reads CAMLPQGWGIREICGDELIF. The CDR3 DNA reads as TGTGCTATGCTTCCCCAAGGATGGGGGATACGCGAAATCTGCGGCGATGAACTCATCTTT. V is TRAV36/DV7 and J is TRDJ1; 11 positions agree with TRDD3. The CDR3 contains 20 residues. Germline lookup yields CDR1 VTNFRS and CDR2 LTSSGIE (reference sequence).

This clone has only a few counts. This chain joins TRDV1 and TRDJ1; D unclear. The CDR3 totals 17 residues. V was cut by 0 bases and J by 0 bases, with 14 bases left in between. Germline V CDR1 and CDR2: TSWWSYY, QGS. The CDR3 DNA reads as TGTGCTCTTGGGGAACTGTCCGCCGGGCCTTACACCGATAAACTCATCTTT. It specifies CALGELSAGPYTDKLIF.

By proportion, this clone is large (0.1 to 1%). The J gene is TRDJ1, the V gene TRAV29/DV5, with D maybe TRDD3 (8 bases). Germline V gene sequence: CDR1 NSMFDY, CDR2 ISSIKDK. The V end was cut by 0 bases, the J end by 2 bases, with 23 bases between. The CDR3 sequence is 18 residues long. As DNA, the CDR3 is TGTGCAGCAAGCGGCCCCTTCCTGACGTACTGGGGGACCGATAAACTCATCTTT. Its translation is CAASGPFLTYWGTDKLIF.

This clone was found once. The CDR3 DNA reads as TGTGCTTATAGGAGCGCGGTATATGGGCCTTCCTACTGGTTTCGGACCAAGGCTTCTTTGACAGCACAACTCTTCTTT. Its protein is CAYRSAVYGPSYWFRTKASLTAQLFF. The chain links TRAV38-2/DV8 to TRDJ2, with 9 positions matching TRDD2. After removal of 0 bases from V and 0 bases from J, the junction contained 30 bases not matched to a gene. This CDR3 is 26 amino acids long. From germline, CDR1 is TSESDYY and CDR2 QEAYKQQN.

As to this clone: A far bigger clonotype differs at one base, so this is likely a read error. V gene TRAV29/DV5 combines with J gene TRDJ1, with 8 positions matching TRDD3. Germline V gene lookup returns CDR1 NSMFDY and CDR2 ISSIKDK. This CDR3 region has 12 residues. The CDR3 DNA reads TGTGCTGCTGGGGGAGTCGGTGATAAACTCATCTTT. This encodes CAAGGVGDKLIF.

Here the CDR3 reads CALGELPGDTPNTRQMFF. Written as DNA, the CDR3 is TGTGCTCTTGGGGAACTTCCGGGGGATACGCCAAACACCCGACAGATGTTTTTC. The chain has TRDV1 and TRDJ3; 10 nucleotides align to TRDD3. Looked up from germline, CDR1 is TSWWSYY and CDR2 is QGS. Losses at the gene ends were 0 bases for V and 8 bases for J; bases not matched to a gene: 7. The CDR3 covers 18 residues.

This clone was observed a few times. The likely explanation is a read error, given a far larger clone one base away. The gene calls are TRDV2 and TRDJ1, with a weak D call TRDD3 (5 bases). Trimming removed 2 bases from V and 0 bases from J, with 9 bases in between. This CDR3 spans 14 amino acids. The germline CDR1 and CDR2 sequences are GEAIGNYY and EKD. CDR3 sequence (DNA): TGTGCCTGTGACATACTGGTGGACACCGATAAACTCATCTTT. It codes for CACDILVDTDKLIF.

A remark on this clone: Just one base apart from a much larger clone, this may be a read error. The V call is TRDV1, the J call TRDJ2; the match to TRDD3 covers 9 bases. J lost 4 bases, V lost 9 bases, and 30 bases had no gene match. The CDR3 extends over 22 amino acids. Germline V gene data show CDR1 as TSWWSYY and CDR2 as QGS. The CDR3 here is CALVRRGAFGLLGEASTAQLFF. The DNA of the CDR3 is TGTGCTCTGGTGAGAAGAGGCGCCTTCGGTTTACTGGGGGAAGCTTCGACAGCACAACTCTTCTTT.

In its sample, this clone is large. V is TRDV2 and J is TRDJ1; 10 nucleotides line up with TRDD3. The length of the CDR3 is 18 residues. J gave up 1 base and V 0 bases, and 10 bases lay outside the gene matches. Germline values: CDR1 GEAIGNYY, CDR2 EKD. CDR3 in DNA: TGTGCCTGTGACACCGTAGGTGGGGGATACTCGTCCACCGATAAACTCATCTTT. Amino acids: CACDTVGGGYSSTDKLIF.

The chain joins TRAV38-2/DV8 to TRDJ1; possible D gene TRDD3, 5 bases. V was clipped by 3 bases and J by 7 bases, with 19 bases between them. Germline loops: CDR1 TSESDYY, CDR2 QEAYKQQN. The CDR3 is 15 amino acids. The CDR3 nucleotides are TGTGCTTATAGGAATGGGCTAGACGAGGGGGCTAAACTCATCTTT. It encodes CAYRNGLDEGAKLIF.

The chain has TRDV1 and TRDJ1; 9 nucleotides match TRDD3. The junction had 9 bases not matched to a gene; V was cut back by 4 bases and J by 0 bases. The CDR3 has 17 residues. Per the germline V gene, CDR1 is TSWWSYY and CDR2 is QGS. CDR3 residues: CALGGVSGGSHTDKLIF. The CDR3 DNA is TGTGCTCTTGGGGGTGTCTCTGGGGGATCCCACACCGATAAACTCATCTTT.

This clone was observed a handful of times. CDR3 DNA sequence: TGTGCTCTTGGGGAACTCACCTACCCGATTTACTGGGGGATACTAACCGATAAACTCATCTTT. This gives the protein CALGELTYPIYWGILTDKLIF. The chain uses TRDV1 and TRDJ1, with 12 bases fitting TRDD3. Germline-derived CDR1 and CDR2 are TSWWSYY and QGS. With V trimmed by 0 bases and J by 2 bases, 16 bases remained unmatched. CDR3 length: 21 residues.

This clone was detected only once. A read error may account for a junction end that differs from germline. V is TRDV2 and J is TRDJ2; 9 bases align to TRDD3. The CDR3 has 16 amino acids. Germline CDR1 GEAIGNYY, CDR2 EKD. The CDR3 nucleotides read TGTGCCTGTGACCTACTGGGGGAAGCTTTGACAGCACAAATCTTCTTT. Protein sequence: CACDLLGEALTAQIFF.

This clone turned up a few times. The V gene is TRDV1, the J gene TRDJ1; 13 bases agree with TRDD3. Germline V gene lookup returns CDR1 TSWWSYY and CDR2 QGS. The CDR3 consists of 26 residues. The trim removed 4 bases at V and 4 bases at J, leaving 36 bases unmatched. The CDR3, as DNA: TGTGCTCTTGGGGGCCCGAGGCCTCCAAGATACTCTACTGGGGGATACGCACGCCTTCCTGTCGATAAACTCATCTTT. Translated: CALGGPRPPRYSTGGYARLPVDKLIF.

By share of the sample, this clone is large (0.1 to 1%). The V call is TRDV2, the J call TRDJ3; 7 bases fit TRDD3. CDR1 and CDR2 (germline): GEAIGNYY, EKD. The V segment lost 1 base and the J segment 0 bases; nucleotides outside the gene matches: 5. The CDR3 sequence is 18 residues long. In DNA, the CDR3 is TGTGCCTGTGACACAGTGGGGGAAAGCTCCTGGGACACCCGACAGATGTTTTTC. Translation gives CACDTVGESSWDTRQMFF.

In its sample, this clone is large. V and J are TRDV2 and TRDJ1, with D possibly being TRDD3 (6 bases). The V gene lost 3 bases and the J gene lost 0 bases, with 40 bases spanning the gap. Germline values: CDR1 GEAIGNYY, CDR2 EKD. This CDR3 spans 24 amino acids. CDR3 region: CACDAILKTAEDWGLPFHTDKLIF. The CDR3 DNA sequence: TGTGCCTGTGACGCCATTTTAAAGACTGCTGAGGATTGGGGGCTACCTTTTCACACCGATAAACTCATCTTT.

As regards this clone: A read error is likely here: a far larger clone is one base away. The chain couples TRDV2 to TRDJ1, with TRDD3 matching over 8 bases. Germline V CDR1 and CDR2: GEAIGNYY, EKD. CDR3 length equals 14 residues. Written as DNA, the CDR3 is TGTGCCTATGACATACTGGGGGACACCGATAAACTCATCTTT. This codes for CAYDILGDTDKLIF.